This TCR beta chain was recorded in a study of blood T cell repertoires in COVID-19. Study background: PBMCs, B-cell-depleted T cells, or T cells were the source of the cDNA or gDNA that made up the material.

Sequencing used immunoSEQ multiplex PCR; TCRdb keeps in-frame clones, though not all of them. Of around 180,000 clones listed, approximately 74% are singletons. Germline CDR1 SGHNT, CDR2 YENEEA. The CDR3 spans 14 residues. With 3 bases removed from V and 1 base from J, the gap between germline ends came to 9 bases. The chain joins TRBV11-3 to TRBJ1-1; D possibly corresponds to TRBD1 (5 bases). The specimen was peripheral blood. The TCR comes from an elderly woman with acute or convalescent COVID-19. Here the CDR3 DNA reads TGTGCCAGCAGCTTCCAGGGTTCGAACACTGAAGCTTTCTTT. This translates into CASSFQGSNTEAFF.